This T cell receptor (beta chain) was recorded in a study of T-cell memory formation after mild COVID-19. Germline V lookup: CDR1 MNHEY, CDR2 SVGAGI. V was pared by 7 bases and J by 4 bases, with 10 bases between. The CDR3 sequence is 12 residues long. Study-wide results and caveats: Among CD4+ contracting clones, most were CM and EM, and CD8+ ones EMRA. Second-wave clones reaching peak frequency on day 37 lacked confirmed SARS-CoV-2 specificity.

Libraries for TCRalpha and TCRbeta carried sample barcodes and unique molecular identifiers via 5'RACE. TCRdb reanalysed the 5' RACE reads using MiXCR and keeps one entry per CDR3 protein. Of fewer than 700,000 distinct CDR3 sequences listed, roughly 21% are singletons. Of note for this clonotype: The target antigen is unknown.

The TCR originated in an adult woman who had mild COVID-19 (a few samples of this study predate the infection). Cell type and time point are not known. The chain recombines TRBV6-5 with TRBJ1-2; D unclear. What was sequenced was PBMCs or a T cell subset sorted from them (not recorded which). CDR3 in DNA: TGTGCCAGCATAGGCGGGCCCTATGGCTACACCTTC. This encodes CASIGGPYGYTF.